Shown below are 10 T cell receptor beta chains from a single sample sequenced in a study of T cells in Graves' hyperthyroidism and ophthalmopathy. Authors of the study amplified TCR beta CDR3 regions from RNA transcripts. Primed by the HTBI set, a first-round RT-PCR was run on the TCR CDR3. MiXCR, applied by TCRdb to the multiplex PCR reads, yields one record per CDR3 protein. This sample carries around 580,000 distinct CDR3 sequences, 16% of them seen once, and the ten largest clones take around 18%. Sequencing was done on a sample of blood. The source is a woman younger than 35 with Graves' hyperthyroidism.

This clonotype was seen ten or more times. The rearrangement joins TRBV20-1 to TRBJ2-7, with TRBD2 matching 8 bases. CDR1 and CDR2 (germline): DFQATT, SNEGSKA (reference sequence). There are 15 residues in the CDR3. Unmatched junction bases numbered 12, after V lost 4 bases and J lost 4 bases. The CDR3: CSAIFGPRGGYEQYF. Here the CDR3 DNA reads TGCAGTGCTATTTTCGGACCCCGCGGGGGGTACGAGCAGTACTTC.

This clonotype appeared a single time. The rearrangement links TRBV12-3 or TRBV12-4 to TRBJ1-4; 11 bases are shared with TRBD1. The CDR3 totals 19 residues. J gave up 16 bases and V 1 base, and 23 bases lay outside the gene matches. The CDR3 loop is CASSLDAWTGGAEGITGFF. Here the CDR3 DNA reads TGTGCCAGCAGTTTAGATGCGTGGACAGGGGGCGCGGAAGGGATCACTGGGTTTTTT.

The chain is built from TRBV15 and TRBJ2-3; the D gene is possibly TRBD1 (5 bases). The ends were cut back, 0 bases at V and 5 bases at J, with 12 bases in the middle. The germline V gene has CDR1 LNHNV and CDR2 YYDKDF (reference sequence). The CDR3 is 15 residues long. The DNA for the CDR3 is TGTGCCACCAGCAGAGATCAGGGTATGCGAGATACGCAGTATTTT. Its protein is CATSRDQGMRDTQYF.

In this sample, this clonotype turned up many times. J is TRBJ1-5 and V is TRBV27; 9 bases are a match to TRBD1. The germline V gene encodes CDR1 MNHEY and CDR2 SMNVEV (reference sequence). This CDR3 has 14 amino acids. The V segment lost 6 bases and the J segment 5 bases; nucleotides outside the gene matches: 5. The CDR3 is CASSNGQGHQPQHF. The DNA for the CDR3 is TGTGCCAGCAGCAACGGACAGGGGCATCAGCCCCAGCATTTT.

This clonotype was seen only once. This may arise from a read error, as a much more abundant clone is one base away. The chain has TRBV29-1 and TRBJ1-1; 7 bases line up with TRBD1. CDR3 length equals 13 residues. CDR1 and CDR2 (germline): SQVTM, ANQGSEA. Trimming cost V 3 bases and J 4 bases; bases outside gene matches: 5. CDR3 protein: CSVDRTGATEAFF. CDR3 nucleotide sequence: TGCAGCGTTGACCGGACAGGAGCCACTGAAGCTTTCTTT.

This clonotype was recorded at least ten times. The chain links TRBV6-2 or TRBV6-3 to TRBJ2-1, with a possible D match to TRBD1 (6 bases). From germline, CDR1 is MNHEY and CDR2 SVGEGT. CDR3 length equals 12 residues. Trimming removed 6 bases at V and 12 bases at J, with 15 bases between. The DNA of the CDR3 is TGTGCCAGCAGCAACAGGGCGGGCTGGCAGTTCTTC. Translating gives CASSNRAGWQFF.

V usage is TRBV12-3 or TRBV12-4 and J usage is TRBJ2-1; 12 nucleotides line up with TRBD2. V gave up 8 bases and J gave up 7 bases; unmatched junction bases: 9. The CDR3 extends over 15 amino acids. DNA of the CDR3: TGTGCCAGCGGTCTAGCGGGGGGGCCGTGGAATGAGCAGTTCTTC. Translating gives CASGLAGGPWNEQFF.

The sample holds many counts of this clonotype. CDR3 sequence: CASERESYNEQFF. Written as DNA, the CDR3 is TGTGCCAGCGAGCGGGAGAGCTACAATGAGCAGTTCTTC. The chain links TRBV13 to TRBJ2-1, with 8 bases that match TRBD2. Germline V CDR1 and CDR2: PRHDT, FYEKMQ (reference sequence). The CDR3 is 13 residues long. Losses at the gene ends were 8 bases for V and 3 bases for J; bases not matched to a gene: 3.

The V gene is TRBV20-1, the J gene TRBJ2-7, with 7 positions matching TRBD2. With 6 bases clipped from V and 2 bases from J, the junction kept 7 bases outside the gene matches. Germline V gives CDR1 DFQATT, CDR2 SNEGSKA (reference sequence). This CDR3 is 13 amino acids long. The CDR3 protein is CSARRGFTYEQYF. In DNA, the CDR3 is TGCAGTGCGAGGCGGGGGTTCACCTACGAGCAGTACTTC.

This clonotype was recorded at least ten times. The chain is built from TRBV6-1 and TRBJ2-7, with 14 nucleotides matching TRBD2. V dropped 4 bases and J dropped 3; count of bases not matched to a gene: 5. This CDR3 has 16 residues. CDR1 MNHNS and CDR2 SASEGT come from the germline V gene. The CDR3 nucleotides are TGTGCCAGCAGTGGGACTAGCGGGAGGTCACTCTACGAGCAGTACTTC. It codes for CASSGTSGRSLYEQYF.